What follows is one T cell receptor (beta chain) and its context. V gave up 7 bases and J gave up 4 bases, with 19 bases separating them. The CDR3 consists of 16 residues. These data belong to a study of T-cell memory formation after mild COVID-19. TCRdb ran MiXCR on the 5' RACE reads and lists one entry per CDR3 protein. In the table there are 190,000 or so distinct CDR3 sequences, 20% to 25% of which are singletons. The sequencing input was PBMCs or a T cell subset sorted from them (not recorded which). The receptor was derived from an adult woman who had mild COVID-19 (a few samples of this study predate the infection). Cell type and time point are not known. The chain links TRBV12-3 or TRBV12-4 to TRBJ2-2; D gene unclear. CDR3 protein: CASNIGFLKGTGELFF. Written as DNA, the CDR3 is TGTGCCAGCAATATCGGATTTCTGAAAGGCACCGGGGAGCTGTTTTTT.